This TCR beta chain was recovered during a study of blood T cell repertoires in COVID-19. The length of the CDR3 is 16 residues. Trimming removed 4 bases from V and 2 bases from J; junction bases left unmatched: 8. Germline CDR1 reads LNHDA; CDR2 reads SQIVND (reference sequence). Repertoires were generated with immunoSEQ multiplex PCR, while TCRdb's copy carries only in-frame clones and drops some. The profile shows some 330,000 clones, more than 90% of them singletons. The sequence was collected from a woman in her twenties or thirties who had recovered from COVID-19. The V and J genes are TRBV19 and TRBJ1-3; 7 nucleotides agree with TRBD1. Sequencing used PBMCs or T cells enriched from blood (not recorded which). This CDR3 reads CASSTEQGKPGNTIYF. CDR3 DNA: TGTGCCAGTAGTACCGAACAGGGGAAGCCTGGAAACACCATATATTTT.